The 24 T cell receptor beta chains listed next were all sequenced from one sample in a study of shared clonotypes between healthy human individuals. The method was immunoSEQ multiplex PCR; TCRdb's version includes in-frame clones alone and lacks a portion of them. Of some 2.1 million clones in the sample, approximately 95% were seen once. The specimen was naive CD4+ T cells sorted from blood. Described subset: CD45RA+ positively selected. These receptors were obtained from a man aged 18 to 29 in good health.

Here the CDR3 DNA reads TGTGCCATCCGATGGAGGGATAGCACAGATACGCAGTATTTT. As protein: CAIRWRDSTDTQYF. This chain connects TRBV10-3 to TRBJ2-3, with TRBD2 as a possible D gene (6 bases). V lost 8 bases and J lost 0, with 12 bases in between. The length of the CDR3 is 14 residues. Per germline, CDR1 ENHRY and CDR2 SYGVKD.

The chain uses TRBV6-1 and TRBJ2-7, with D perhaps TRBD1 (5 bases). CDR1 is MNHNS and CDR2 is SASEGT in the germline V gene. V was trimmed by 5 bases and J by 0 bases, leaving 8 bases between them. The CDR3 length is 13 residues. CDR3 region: CASSRGVSYEQYF. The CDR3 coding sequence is TGTGCCAGCAGTAGGGGCGTCTCCTACGAGCAGTACTTC.

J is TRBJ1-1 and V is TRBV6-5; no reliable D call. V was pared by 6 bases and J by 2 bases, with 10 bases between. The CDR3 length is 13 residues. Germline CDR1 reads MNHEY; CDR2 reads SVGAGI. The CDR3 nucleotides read TGTGCCAGCAGAATCGACGGAAACACTGAAGCTTTCTTT. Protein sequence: CASRIDGNTEAFF.

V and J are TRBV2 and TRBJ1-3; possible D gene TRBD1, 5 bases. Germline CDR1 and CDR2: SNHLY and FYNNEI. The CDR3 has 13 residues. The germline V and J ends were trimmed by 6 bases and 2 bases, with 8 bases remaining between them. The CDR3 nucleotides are TGTGCCAGCAGGACAGAAGCTGGAAACACCATATATTTT. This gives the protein CASRTEAGNTIYF.

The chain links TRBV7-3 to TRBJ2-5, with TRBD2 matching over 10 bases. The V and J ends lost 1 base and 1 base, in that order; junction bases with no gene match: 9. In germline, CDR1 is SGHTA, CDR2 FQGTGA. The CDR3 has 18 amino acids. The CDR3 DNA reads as TGTGCCAGCAGCTTAATAGGAAAGCTAGCGGGGGCCCAAGAGACCCAGTACTTC. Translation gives CASSLIGKLAGAQETQYF.

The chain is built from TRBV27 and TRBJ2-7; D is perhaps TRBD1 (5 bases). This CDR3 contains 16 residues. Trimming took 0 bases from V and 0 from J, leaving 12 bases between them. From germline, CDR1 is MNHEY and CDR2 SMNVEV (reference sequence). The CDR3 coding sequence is TGTGCCAGCAGTTTATCGATAGGACAAGCCTCCTACGAGCAGTACTTC. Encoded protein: CASSLSIGQASYEQYF.

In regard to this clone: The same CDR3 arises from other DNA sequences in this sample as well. CDR3 residues: CAWSVGGDQPQHF. CDR3 bases: TGTGCCTGGAGTGTAGGGGGAGATCAGCCCCAGCATTTT. V gene TRBV30 combines with J gene TRBJ1-5; D might be TRBD1 (6 bases). V lost 0 bases and J lost 5, with 8 bases in between. CDR3 length: 13 amino acids. CDR1 is GTSNPN, CDR2 SVGIG, per germline (reference sequence). The full variable domain, completed using reference TRBV30 and TRBJ1-5, is SQTIHQWPATLVQPVGSPLSLECTVEGTSNPNLYWYRQAAGRGLQLLFYSVGIGQISSEVPQNLSASRPQDRQFILSSKKLLLSDSGFYLCAWSVGGDQPQHFGDGTRLSIL.

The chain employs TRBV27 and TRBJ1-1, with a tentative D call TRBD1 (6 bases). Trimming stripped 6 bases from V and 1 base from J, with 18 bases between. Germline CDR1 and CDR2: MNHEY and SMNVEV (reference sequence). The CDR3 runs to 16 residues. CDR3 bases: TGTGCCAGCAGGATAAACAGGGTAGAGGGGAACACTGAAGCTTTCTTT. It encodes CASRINRVEGNTEAFF.

CDR3 bases: TGTGCCAGCAGCCAAGATCGCGGATACTACGAGCAGTACTTC. Protein sequence: CASSQDRGYYEQYF. The chain recombines TRBV14 with TRBJ2-7; D gene ambiguous. V lost 0 bases and J 3 bases, leaving 9 bases between the germline ends. The length of the CDR3 is 14 residues. Germline V gene data show CDR1 as SGHDN and CDR2 as FVKESK. Based on the CDR3 plus reference TRBV14 and TRBJ2-7, the full variable domain is EAGVTQFPSHSVIEKGQTVTLRCDPISGHDNLYWYRRVMGKEIKFLLHFVKESKQDESGMPNNRFLAERTGGTYSTLKVQPAELEDSGVYFCASSQDRGYYEQYFGPGTRLTVT.

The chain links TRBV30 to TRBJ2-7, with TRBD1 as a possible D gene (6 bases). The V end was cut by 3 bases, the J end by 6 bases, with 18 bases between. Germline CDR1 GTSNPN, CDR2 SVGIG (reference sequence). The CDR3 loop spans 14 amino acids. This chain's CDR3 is CAWRGQGTPGEQYF. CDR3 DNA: TGTGCCTGGAGGGGGCAGGGGACCCCCGGCGAGCAGTACTTC.

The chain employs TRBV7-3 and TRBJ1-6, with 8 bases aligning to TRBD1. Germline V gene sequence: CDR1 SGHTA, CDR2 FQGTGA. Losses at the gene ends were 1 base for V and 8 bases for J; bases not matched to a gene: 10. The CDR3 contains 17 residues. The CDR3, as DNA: TGTGCCAGCAGCTTAAGGGCCCAGACAGGGGTGGATTCACCCCTCCACTTT. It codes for CASSLRAQTGVDSPLHF.

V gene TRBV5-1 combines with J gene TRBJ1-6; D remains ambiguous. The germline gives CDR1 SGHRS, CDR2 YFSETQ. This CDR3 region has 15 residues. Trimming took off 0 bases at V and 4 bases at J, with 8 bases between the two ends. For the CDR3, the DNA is TGCGCCAGCAGCTTGGACGGCAGGTATAATTCACCCCTCCACTTT. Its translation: CASSLDGRYNSPLHF.

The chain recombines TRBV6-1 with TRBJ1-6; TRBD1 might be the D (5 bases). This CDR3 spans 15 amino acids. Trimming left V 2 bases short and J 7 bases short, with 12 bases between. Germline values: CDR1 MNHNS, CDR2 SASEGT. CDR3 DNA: TGTGCCAGCAGTGAACGGTGGGACCTGAATTCACCCCTCCACTTT. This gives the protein CASSERWDLNSPLHF.

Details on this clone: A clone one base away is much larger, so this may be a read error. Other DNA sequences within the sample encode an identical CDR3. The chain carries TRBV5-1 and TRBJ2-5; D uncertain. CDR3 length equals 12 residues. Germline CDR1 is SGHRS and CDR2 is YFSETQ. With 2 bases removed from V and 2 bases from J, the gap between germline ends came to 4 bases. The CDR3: CASSLDQETQYF. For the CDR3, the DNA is TGCGCCAGCAGCTTAGATCAAGAGACCCAGTACTTC. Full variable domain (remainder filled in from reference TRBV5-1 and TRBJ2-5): KAGVTQTPRYLIKTRGQQVTLSCSPISGHRSVSWYQQTPGQGLQFLFEYFSETQRNKGNFPGRFSGRQFSNSRSEMNVSTLELGDSALYLCASSLDQETQYFGPGTRLLVL.

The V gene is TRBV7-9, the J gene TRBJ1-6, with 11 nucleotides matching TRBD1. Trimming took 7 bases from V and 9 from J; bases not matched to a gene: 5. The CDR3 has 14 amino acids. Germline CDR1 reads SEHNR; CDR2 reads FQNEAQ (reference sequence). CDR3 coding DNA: TGTGCCAGCAAAATTGGGACAGGGGGTTCACCCCTCCACTTT. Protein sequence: CASKIGTGGSPLHF.

The CDR3 loop reads CASSAHGTGAANYGYTF. The DNA for the CDR3 is TGTGCCAGCAGCGCCCACGGAACAGGGGCAGCTAACTATGGCTACACCTTC. The genes are TRBV9 and TRBJ1-2, with 7 bases matching TRBD1. This CDR3 is 17 amino acids long. V was clipped by 3 bases and J by 0 bases; unmatched bases: 11. The V gene's germline CDR1 is SGDLS and CDR2 YYNGEE.

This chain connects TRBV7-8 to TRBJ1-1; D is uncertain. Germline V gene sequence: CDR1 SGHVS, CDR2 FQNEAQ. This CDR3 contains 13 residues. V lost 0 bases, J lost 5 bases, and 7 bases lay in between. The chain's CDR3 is CASSLALRTEAFF. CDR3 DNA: TGTGCCAGCAGCTTAGCCTTGAGGACTGAAGCTTTCTTT.

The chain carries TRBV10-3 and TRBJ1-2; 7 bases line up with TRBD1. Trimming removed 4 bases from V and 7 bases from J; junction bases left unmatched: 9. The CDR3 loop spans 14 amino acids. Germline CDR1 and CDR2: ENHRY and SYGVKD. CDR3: CAISVETGTAGYTF. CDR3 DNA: TGTGCCATCAGTGTAGAGACAGGGACGGCTGGCTACACCTTC.

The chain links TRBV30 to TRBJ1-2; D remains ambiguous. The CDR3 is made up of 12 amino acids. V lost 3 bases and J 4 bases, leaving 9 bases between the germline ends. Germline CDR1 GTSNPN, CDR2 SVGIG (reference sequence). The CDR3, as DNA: TGTGCCTGGAGCGCCAGAGCCTATGGCTACACCTTC. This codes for CAWSARAYGYTF.

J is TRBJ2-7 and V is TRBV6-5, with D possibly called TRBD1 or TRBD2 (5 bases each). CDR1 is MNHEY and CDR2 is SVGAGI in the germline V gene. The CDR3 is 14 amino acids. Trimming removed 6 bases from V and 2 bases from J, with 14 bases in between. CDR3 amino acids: CASRLDEGPYEQYF. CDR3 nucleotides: TGTGCCAGCAGACTTGACGAGGGACCCTACGAGCAGTACTTC.

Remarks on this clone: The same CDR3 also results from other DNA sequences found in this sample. The CDR3 sequence is CAWSGQGITEAFF. The CDR3 DNA reads as TGTGCCTGGAGTGGACAGGGGATCACTGAAGCTTTCTTT. The rearrangement links TRBV30 to TRBJ1-1, with TRBD1 matching over 8 bases. This CDR3 contains 13 residues. Looked up from germline, CDR1 is GTSNPN and CDR2 is SVGIG (reference sequence). V shed 1 base, J shed 4 bases, and the junction held 2 bases outside the gene matches.

CDR3 sequence: CASSRAGSGGYEQYF. The CDR3 nucleotides read TGTGCCAGCAGCCGAGCAGGTAGCGGGGGGTATGAGCAGTACTTC. This chain links TRBV7-6 with TRBJ2-7; TRBD2 agrees at 10 bases. Germline V gene lookup returns CDR1 SGHVS and CDR2 FNYEAQ. There are 15 residues in the CDR3. The J segment lost 7 bases and the V segment lost 5 bases, leaving 11 bases of the junction unmatched.

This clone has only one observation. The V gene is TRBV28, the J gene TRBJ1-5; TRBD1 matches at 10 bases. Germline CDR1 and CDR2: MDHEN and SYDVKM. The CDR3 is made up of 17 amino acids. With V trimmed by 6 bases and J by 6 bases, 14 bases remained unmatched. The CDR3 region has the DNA TGTGCCAGCAGGCACCTTCGGACAGGGGGGGTAAGTCAGCCCCAGCATTTT. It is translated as CASRHLRTGGVSQPQHF. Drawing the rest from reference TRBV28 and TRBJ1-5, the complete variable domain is DVKVTQSSRYLVKRTGEKVFLECVQDMDHENMFWYRQDPGLGLRLIYFSYDVKMKEKGDIPEGYSVSREKKERFSLILESASTNQTSMYLCASRHLRTGGVSQPQHFGDGTRLSIL.

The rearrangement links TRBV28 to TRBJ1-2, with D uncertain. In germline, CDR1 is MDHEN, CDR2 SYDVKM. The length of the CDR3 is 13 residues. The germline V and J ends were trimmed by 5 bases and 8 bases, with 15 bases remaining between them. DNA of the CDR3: TGTGCCAGCAGTCAAGATAAAGGCGGAGGCTACACCTTC. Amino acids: CASSQDKGGGYTF.